Below, 16 T cell receptor beta chains from the same sample are listed, as sequenced in a study of T cells in women clearing cervical HPV infection. Sequencing used immunoSEQ multiplex PCR; TCRdb keeps in-frame clones, though not all of them. In all, the sample yields 30,000 to 35,000 clones. The material sequenced was blood buffy coat. The receptor source for this set is a woman between 18 and 69 years old with a cervical HPV16 infection that either progressed to CIN3+ or cleared (not recorded which).

Concerning this clone: The read ends 3 residues early relative to the CDR3; the germline J gene fills the gap. V is TRBV7-9 and J is TRBJ2-2, with TRBD1 matching over 10 bases. Per the germline V gene, CDR1 is SEHNR and CDR2 is FQNEAQ (reference sequence). The length of the CDR3 is 15 residues. J gave up 4 bases and V 3 bases, and 2 bases lay outside the gene matches. Incomplete CDR3 DNA: TGTGCCAGCAGCTTGGACAGGGGGGTCACCGGGGAG. Protein: CASSLDRGVTGE. The entire CDR3 protein is CASSLDRGVTGELFF.

CDR3 loop: CASSLGLDYEQYF. The part of the CDR3 DNA that was read is TGTGCCAGCAGCTTAGGACTCGACTACGAG. This rearrangement joins TRBV7-2 to TRBJ2-7; D is unclear. Sequencing ends 3 residues short of the CDR3 end; the germline J gene provides the rest. This CDR3 contains 13 residues. CDR1 SGHTA and CDR2 FQGNSA come from the germline V gene. V lost 1 base, J lost 3 bases, and 7 bases lay in between.

In regard to this clone: The read terminates 3 residues ahead of where the CDR3 ends, so the germline J gene completes it. This sequence joins TRBV11-1 and TRBJ2-5; D perhaps matches TRBD2 (5 bases). The CDR3 is 13 amino acids. Germline V gene data show CDR1 as SGHAT and CDR2 as FQDESV (reference sequence). CDR3 loop: CASSGSSKDTQYF. The part of the CDR3 DNA that was read is TGTGCCAGCAGTGGGTCTAGCAAGGATACC.

With respect to this clone: The observed sequence ends 3 residues before the CDR3 terminus, with the missing tail filled in from the germline J gene. The chain links TRBV7-2 to TRBJ1-4, with D possibly matching TRBD1 (5 bases). V gave up 3 bases and J gave up 7 bases, with 12 bases separating them. Germline V lookup: CDR1 SGHTA, CDR2 FQGNSA. CDR3 length: 14 amino acids. CDR3 in amino acids: CASSFMRGAEKLFF. CDR3 bases read: TGTGCCAGCAGCTTTATGAGGGGCGCTGAAAAA.

With regard to this clone: The CDR3 end lies 3 residues beyond the end of the read and is filled in from the germline J gene. J is TRBJ2-7 and V is TRBV7-9, with a tentative D call TRBD2 (5 bases). CDR1 is SEHNR and CDR2 is FQNEAQ in the germline V gene (reference sequence). V dropped 5 bases and J dropped 6 bases, with 17 bases sitting between them. The CDR3 length is 14 residues. The CDR3 sequence is CASSAPLGLGEQYF. The sequenced part of the CDR3 DNA is TGTGCCAGCAGCGCCCCCCTCGGACTGGGCGAG.

As regards this clone: The read ends 3 residues early relative to the CDR3; the germline J gene fills the gap. The chain joins TRBV20-1 to TRBJ1-2; TRBD1 agrees at 7 bases. Germline V CDR1 and CDR2: DFQATT, SNEGSKA (reference sequence). CDR3 length equals 13 residues. CDR3 DNA (partial): TGCAGTGCCTATACCGACAGGGAAGGAGGC. Encoded protein: CSAYTDREGG. The complete CDR3 sequence is CSAYTDREGGYTF.

This chain's CDR3 is CASSLAGTGARYTF. CDR3 DNA (partial): TGCGCCAGCAGCTTGGCCGGGACAGGGGCACGC. V and J are TRBV5-1 and TRBJ1-2; 10 bases fit TRBD1. The CDR3 end lies 3 residues beyond the end of the read and is filled in from the germline J gene. Germline CDR1 reads SGHRS; CDR2 reads YFSETQ. The CDR3 is made up of 14 amino acids.

Of note for this clone: The observed sequence ends 3 residues before the CDR3 terminus, with the missing tail filled in from the germline J gene. This chain connects TRBV20-1 to TRBJ1-1, with D hard to call. Looked up from germline, CDR1 is DFQATT and CDR2 is SNEGSKA (reference sequence). V lost 6 bases to trimming and J lost 1 base, with 9 bases between them. This CDR3 region has 12 residues. CDR3 residues: CSAARGNTEAFF. The sequenced CDR3 bases are TGCAGTGCCGCCCGAGGGAACACTGAA.

Worth noting for this clone: The read gets to within 3 residues of the CDR3 end, and the germline J gene fills in the rest. The chain has TRBV27 and TRBJ2-7, with 9 bases that match TRBD1. The CDR3 runs to 16 residues. With 6 bases clipped from V and 2 bases from J, the junction kept 11 bases outside the gene matches. Germline CDR1 is MNHEY and CDR2 is SMNVEV (reference sequence). The covered CDR3 bases are TGTGCCAGCAGAACCACCGCCGGGACAGGGACCTACGAG. Its translation: CASRTTAGTGTYE. The whole CDR3 sequence reads CASRTTAGTGTYEQYF.

About this clone: The CDR3 end falls 3 residues outside the read, so it is completed with the germline J gene. This chain joins TRBV29-1 and TRBJ2-2; unclear D gene. CDR1 and CDR2 from the germline V gene are SQVTM and ANQGSEA. CDR3 length: 12 amino acids. CDR3 loop: CSVRSTNEKLFF. The part of the CDR3 DNA that was read is TGCAGCGTTCGGTCTACTAATGAAAAG.

Details on this clone: Distinct nucleotide sequences in the sample also encode this CDR3. The CDR3 sequence: CASSPRQGNTEAFF. The sequenced CDR3 bases are TGTGCCAGCTCACCAAGGCAGGGGAACACTGAA. The rearrangement uses TRBV18 and TRBJ1-1; a possible D gene is TRBD1 (5 bases). With the read ending 3 residues before the CDR3 end, the germline J gene is used to fill in that end. CDR3 length equals 14 residues. V was cut by 2 bases and J by 1 base, with 8 bases left in between. Germline CDR1 and CDR2: KGHSH and LQKENI.

Regarding this clone: The read terminates 3 residues before the CDR3 end, so the remaining end is supplied by the germline J gene. The chain carries TRBV30 and TRBJ2-1; 7 bases map to TRBD1. Germline V lookup: CDR1 GTSNPN, CDR2 SVGIG (reference sequence). With 0 bases clipped from V and 8 bases from J, the junction kept 10 bases outside the gene matches. The CDR3 extends over 15 amino acids. The CDR3 DNA, read in part, is TGTGCCTGGAGTGTACGTCCGAGGGGGCCGTATGAG. Amino acid sequence: CAWSVRPRGPYE. The entire CDR3 protein reads CAWSVRPRGPYEQFF.

About this clone: The read falls 3 residues short of the CDR3 end, and the missing part is taken from the germline J gene. The chain couples TRBV28 to TRBJ2-7; possibly TRBD2 for D (7 bases). V was shortened by 6 bases and J by 0 bases, with 15 bases between the two germline ends. This CDR3 comprises 15 residues. CDR1 and CDR2 (germline): MDHEN, SYDVKM. This CDR3 is CASSPGGGGSYEQYF. The CDR3 bases that were read are TGTGCCAGCAGCCCTGGGGGGGGCGGCTCCTACGAG.

Remarks on this clone: The read terminates 3 residues before the CDR3 end, so the remaining end is supplied by the germline J gene. The chain has TRBV30 and TRBJ1-2, with D hard to call. The germline V gene encodes CDR1 GTSNPN and CDR2 SVGIG (reference sequence). The CDR3 loop spans 13 amino acids. The sequenced CDR3 bases are TGTGCCCGAGGGCGGGGTCGGTTCAATGAC. Translated, it gives CARGRGRFND. The complete CDR3 protein is CARGRGRFNDYTF. Full variable domain (rest looked up from reference TRBV30 and TRBJ1-2): SQTIHQWPATLVQPVGSPLSLECTVEGTSNPNLYWYRQAAGRGLQLLFYSVGIGQISSEVPQNLSASRPQDRQFILSSKKLLLSDSGFYLCARGRGRFNDYTFGSGTRLTVV.

Concerning this clone: With the read ending 3 residues before the CDR3 end, the germline J gene is used to fill in that end. V and J are TRBV5-1 and TRBJ2-2; 16 bases map to TRBD2. CDR3 size: 20 residues. Germline V CDR1 and CDR2: SGHRS, YFSETQ. V shed 2 bases and J 5 bases; nucleotides not matched to a gene: 12. CDR3 amino acids: CASSLHSGLAGGLWTGELFF. Partial CDR3 DNA: TGCGCCAGCAGCTTACACTCGGGACTAGCGGGGGGGCTCTGGACCGGGGAG.

In regard to this clone: The read halts 3 residues ahead of the CDR3 end, with the missing end drawn from the germline J gene. This chain links TRBV18 with TRBJ1-1; 8 bases are shared with TRBD1. The CDR3 sequence is 16 residues long. Trimming at V came to 6 bases and at J to 0 bases, leaving 9 bases not matched to a gene. Germline V CDR1 and CDR2: KGHSH, LQKENI. The CDR3 here is CASSPDRGWMNTEAFF. CDR3 DNA (partial): TGTGCCAGCTCTCCAGACAGGGGATGGATGAACACTGAA.